The T cell receptor (beta chain) under discussion was sequenced for a study of immune evolution from preneoplasia to lung adenocarcinoma. General study results and limits: Normal lung had highest clonality; later lesions appeared denser, more diverse.

This CDR3 is built from 17 residues. Germline V gene sequence: CDR1 GTSNPN, CDR2 SVGIG (reference sequence). Germline trimming cut 3 bases from V and 0 bases from J; bases unmatched to any gene: 8. About this clone itself: What it recognizes is unknown.

Sequencing used immunoSEQ multiplex PCR; TCRdb keeps in-frame clones, though not all of them. The data contain some 12,000 clones, 86% of them singletons. Sequenced: FFPE invasive lung adenocarcinoma tissue. The sequence was obtained from a person between 65 and 79 years old with invasive lung adenocarcinoma. The chain couples TRBV30 to TRBJ2-6; 7 nucleotides line up with TRBD1. CDR3 nucleotide sequence: TGTGCCTGGAGCCAGGGACAGTTTAGCTCTGGGGCCAACGTCCTGACTTTC. The encoded protein is CAWSQGQFSSGANVLTF.